This T cell receptor (beta chain) comes out of a study of T-cell reconstitution after alpha-beta-depleted transplantation in children. Study outcomes and limitations: Reportedly, roughly two months post-transplant, alpha-beta T cells arose from several hundred expanded graft clones.

Notes on this clonotype: Its specificity is not known.

Germline assignment: CDR1 SGHRS and CDR2 YFSETQ. V shed 4 bases, J shed 2 bases, and the junction held 7 bases outside the gene matches. The CDR3 is 16 amino acids. Unique molecular identifiers were used to barcode this TCRbeta library. TCRdb called the PCR reads again in MiXCR, with one record for every CDR3 protein. Of fewer than 550,000 distinct CDR3 sequences in the sample, over 10% were seen once. Here the sequenced sample was PBMCs, mostly from graft donor cells, taken 180 days after TCRalphabeta/CD19-depleted stem cell transplant. The chain employs TRBV5-1 and TRBJ2-7; 12 bases line up with TRBD2. This TCR derives from a female patient between 2 and 10 years old who had a stem cell transplant for aplastic anemia, so the T cells may come from the graft donor. CDR3 sequence: CASSPWTSGDAYEQYF. CDR3 nucleotide sequence: TGCGCCAGCAGCCCCTGGACTAGCGGGGATGCCTACGAGCAGTACTTC.